This TCR beta chain appears in the sequencing data of a study of regulatory T cells in long-lasting Graves disease. Notes on the study in general: Possibly, accuracy suffered from the small sample size. Persistent Graves' patients showed less TCR diversity than newly diagnosed ones.

The sample's time point: persistent/refractory GD, antithyroid drugs over 5 years with positive TRAb. The authors made the TCR library using RNA they extracted from PBMCs. Arm-PCR of CDR3 regions with iRepertoire HTBI primers generated TCR beta libraries. In TCRdb, the multiplex PCR reads were re-called with MiXCR into one record per CDR3 protein. Of around 400,000 distinct CDR3 sequences in the sample, about 20% were seen once. In the case of this clonotype: What it binds is not known. This may come from a read error, since a much larger clone is one base off.

CDR1 and CDR2 from the germline V gene are MNHEY and SVGEGT. Trimming removed 1 base at V and 3 bases at J, with 6 bases between. This CDR3 is 13 amino acids long. V and J are TRBV6-2 or TRBV6-3 and TRBJ1-2; D unclear. This TCR came from a female donor with Graves disease. The specimen was peripheral blood mononuclear cells (PBMCs), collected when the disease was refractory, from a patient treated with antithyroid drugs. This chain's CDR3 is CASSYWQDYGYTF. DNA of the CDR3: TGTGCCAGCAGTTACTGGCAAGACTATGGCTACACCTTC.